This record concerns one T cell receptor beta chain sequence. This clone has only one observation. Its binding antigen is unknown. There are no base qualities to consult, and no much larger clone falls within one base. The sample belongs to a study of blood T cell repertoires in COVID-19 (TCRdb year 2020). About the investigation overall: The collaborator samples originated in the United States, Italy and Spain and spanned the acute and convalescent phases of COVID-19. The material from the prospective study consisted of cDNA or gDNA derived from T cells, B-cell-depleted T cells, or PBMCs. The dataset comprised deeply sampled blood TCRbeta repertoires from subjects exposed to, actively infected with, or recovered from COVID-19. The repertoires were made available in a free public database intended to serve as a resource for research on the immune response to SARS-CoV-2. The samples were drawn from two sources: the first 160 participants of the ongoing ImmuneRACE study, and 950 to 1,500 subjects contributed by 6 global collaborators. Nearly every sample came with metadata listing a de-identified subject ID, COVID-19 status, age in years and sex. Where available, HLA class I and class II types were obtained from metadata supplied by the sample provider rather than from assay-based typing.

TCRbeta CDR3 regions were amplified from genomic DNA using the immunoSEQ Assay, a bias-controlled multiplex PCR. Turning to the authors' computational methods: The number of nucleated cells in each sample was estimated by amplification of reference gene primers within the assay. To quantify the absolute abundance of each unique TCRbeta CDR3 rearrangement, sequence reads were collapsed and filtered. Productive Simpson clonality was computed per sample as the square root of Simpson's diversity index over productive rearrangements. Imported from immuneACCESS, the table was reduced by TCRdb to in-frame sequences with V and J called. These copies leave out some clones; in studies compared against another copy, an unresolved V gene accounts for under half, and the cause of the remainder is not known. Clone size and V and J calls were adopted from that table, with D and trimming inferred from the DNA. In all, the sample holds about 180,000 clones, and less than 85% of those were seen once. Over 9.5% of the sample comes from the top ten.

Each collaborating institution followed its own protocols to collect whole blood in K2EDTA tubes. For TCRbeta analysis, collaborator samples were shipped as frozen whole blood, as isolated PBMCs, or as DNA extracted from either sample type. Paper-wide results and their limitations: Clinical and demographic metadata were provided uncurated, with the amount varying by source and participant.

V is shortened by 6 bases, J by 2 bases, and the region joining them spans 11 bases. From a lookup of the germline V gene, CDR1 and CDR2 are MDHEN and SYDVKM. From cysteine to phenylalanine, the CDR3 is 15 amino acids long. Just CDR3 DNA is preserved here, 45 bases in frame from base 1. Sequencing used peripheral blood. The receptor was derived from a woman over 75 with active or convalescent COVID-19. The rearrangement combines TRBV28 with TRBJ2-6; 6 matching bases give a weak D call of TRBD1. CDR3 sequence: CASSEQGTGANVLTF. The bases are TGTGCCAGCAGCGAACAGGGAACTGGGGCCAACGTCCTGACTTTC.